This TCR beta chain was documented in a study of blood T cells in healthy people across ages. The table lists this clonotype with a few counts. Then a second PCR, running roughly 7 to 12 cycles, was carried out with a sample-barcoded 5' primer and a J-beta primer mix. TCRdb re-called the 5' RACE reads through MiXCR, storing one row per CDR3 protein. The top ten clones hold over 10% of a sample with 800,000 to 950,000 distinct CDR3 sequences, under 40% of them seen once. Sequencing input: blood. This TCR was recovered from a man aged 18 to 30 in good health.

CDR3 nucleotides: TGCAGTGCTACCCCCTCGGCCCATGAGCAGTTCTTC. Translation: CSATPSAHEQFF. J is TRBJ2-1 and V is TRBV20-1; D remains ambiguous. Germline loops: CDR1 DFQATT, CDR2 SNEGSKA (reference sequence). V lost 4 bases and J 8 bases, leaving 12 bases between the germline ends. The CDR3 is 12 residues long.